This T cell receptor beta chain comes out of a study of T cell responses to AZD1222 COVID-19 vaccine. General study points: Increases in Spike-specific TCR breadth and depth were seen after two AZD1222 doses.

Trimming pared 0 bases from V and 3 bases from J, leaving 3 bases between. The CDR3 length is 13 residues. CDR1 and CDR2 from the germline V gene are LGHDT and YNNKEL (reference sequence). Sequencing was performed with immunoSEQ multiplex PCR; in TCRdb, only in-frame clones are kept and a portion is missing. The sample includes about 96,000 clones, roughly 90% of them seen just once. Comment on this clone: Antigen: not known.

The TCR was taken from an adult in good health. The chain employs TRBV3-1 (or the pseudogene TRBV3-2) and TRBJ2-1; no clear D. Sequences were derived from peripheral blood, sampled on day 0 of AZD1222 vaccination. CDR3 protein: CASSQDNYNEQFF. DNA of the CDR3: TGTGCCAGCAGCCAAGATAACTACAATGAGCAGTTCTTC.